This T cell receptor (beta chain) is drawn from a study of T cell responses to AZD1222 COVID-19 vaccine. The CDR3 loop spans 13 amino acids. The V end lost 1 base, the J end lost 4 bases, and 7 bases lay between the germline ends. Germline CDR1 reads SEHNR; CDR2 reads FQNEAQ (reference sequence). Note on this clone: The antigen is not known.

The repertoire was sequenced with immunoSEQ multiplex PCR; TCRdb's copy has only in-frame clones and lacks some. The data show about 89,000 clones, with about 88% seen just once and just over 5.5% held by the top ten. Second-dose groups at about 4 or about 12 weeks were pooled. Study observations and caveats: Repertoires in all cases were sampled only once the peak T cell response had passed. Spike-specific TCR breadth and depth went up after people got two AZD1222 doses.

The sequencing here drew on peripheral blood, taken 28 days after the second AZD1222 dose. The clonotype comes from an adult who received the AZD1222 COVID-19 vaccine. V is TRBV7-9 and J is TRBJ1-1; unclear D gene. The CDR3 protein is CASSLEAGTEAFF. CDR3 sequence (DNA): TGTGCCAGCAGCTTAGAAGCAGGCACTGAAGCTTTCTTT.